These 13 T cell receptor beta chains originate from one sample sequenced in a study of PD-1 blockade in classical Hodgkin lymphoma. Repertoires were generated with immunoSEQ multiplex PCR, while TCRdb's copy carries only in-frame clones and drops some. The sample records under 60,000 clones, around 86% being singletons. Time point denoted: cycle 4 day 1 (C4D1), after 6 weeks of nivolumab. Every patient relapsed after autologous stem cell transplantation, and brentuximab vedotin exposure varied. Sequenced here: peripheral blood mononuclear cells (PBMCs), sampled before the fourth cycle of nivolumab. The receptors stem from a human donor with classical Hodgkin lymphoma.

The chain is built from TRBV4-3 and TRBJ1-1; D is undetermined. Germline-derived CDR1 and CDR2 are LGHNA and YSLEER. This CDR3 is built from 17 residues. Trimming stripped 1 base from V and 0 bases from J, with 15 bases between. The CDR3 loop is CASSQGAGLRMNTEAFF. In DNA form, the CDR3 reads TGCGCCAGCAGCCAAGGTGCCGGGTTAAGAATGAACACTGAAGCTTTCTTT.

This chain uses TRBV7-8 with TRBJ1-4; tentative D call: TRBD1 (5 bases). CDR3 length: 15 amino acids. CDR1 and CDR2 from the germline V gene are SGHVS and FQNEAQ. Deletions cut 1 base from V and 0 bases from J, with 6 bases between. The chain's CDR3 is CASSLVRATNEKLFF. For the CDR3, the DNA is TGTGCCAGCAGCTTAGTCAGGGCAACTAATGAAAAACTGTTTTTT. The full variable domain, with the rest looked up from reference TRBV7-8 and TRBJ1-4, is GAGVSQSPRYKVAKRGQDVALRCDPISGHVSLFWYQQALGQGPEFLTYFQNEAQLDKSGLPSDRFFAERPEGSVSTLKIQRTQQEDSAVYLCASSLVRATNEKLFFGSGTQLSVL.

V usage is TRBV7-8 and J usage is TRBJ1-3; D remains ambiguous. V lost 3 bases, J lost 2 bases, and 11 bases lay in between. The CDR3 contains 15 residues. Germline assignment: CDR1 SGHVS and CDR2 FQNEAQ. CDR3 sequence: CASSFTGDPGNTIYF. DNA of the CDR3: TGTGCCAGCAGCTTCACGGGAGACCCTGGAAACACCATATATTTT.

The chain recombines TRBV7-6 with TRBJ2-1, with TRBD2 matching over 10 bases. The germline V gene has CDR1 SGHVS and CDR2 FNYEAQ. The CDR3 runs 16 residues. With V trimmed by 5 bases and J by 6 bases, 10 bases remained unmatched. The CDR3: CASSKNLAGEGNEQFF. DNA for the CDR3: TGTGCCAGCAGCAAGAACCTAGCGGGAGAGGGCAATGAGCAGTTCTTC.

The chain uses TRBV7-9 and TRBJ2-7, with D maybe TRBD2 (6 bases). Trimming shortened V by 5 bases and J by 1 base, and 12 bases separated the two germline ends. The CDR3 totals 14 residues. The germline gives CDR1 SEHNR, CDR2 FQNEAQ (reference sequence). CDR3 amino acids: CASSNGGRSYEQYF. The CDR3 DNA reads TGTGCCAGCAGCAACGGGGGTCGGTCCTACGAGCAGTACTTC.

The chain is built from TRBV27 and TRBJ1-2; the match to TRBD1 covers 7 bases. V lost 5 bases, J lost 4 bases, and 13 bases stayed unmatched. Germline V gives CDR1 MNHEY, CDR2 SMNVEV (reference sequence). The CDR3 totals 16 residues. This chain's CDR3 is CASSPIPKTGPYGYTF. In nucleotides, the CDR3 is TGTGCCAGCAGTCCTATCCCCAAGACAGGGCCCTATGGCTACACCTTC.

This clone was observed a single time. The rearrangement uses TRBV6-6 and TRBJ1-1, with TRBD1 matching 7 bases. Germline V CDR1 and CDR2: MNHNY, SVGAGI (reference sequence). The CDR3 covers 13 residues. The V gene end was trimmed by 7 bases and the J gene end by 1 base; junction bases not matched to a gene: 3. Here the CDR3 DNA reads TGTGCCAGCAATCAGGGGGGGAACACTGAAGCTTTCTTT. It is translated as CASNQGGNTEAFF.

The chain is built from TRBV18 and TRBJ1-1; D ambiguous. This CDR3 contains 14 residues. The V gene's germline CDR1 is KGHSH and CDR2 LQKENI. Trimming left V 1 base short and J 1 base short, with 7 bases between. As DNA, the CDR3 is TGTGCCAGCTCACCACTCACGGCGAACACTGAAGCTTTCTTT. It translates to CASSPLTANTEAFF.

The chain joins TRBV15 to TRBJ2-5; 7 bases agree with TRBD2. Per germline, CDR1 LNHNV and CDR2 YYDKDF (reference sequence). This CDR3 contains 16 residues. V shed 0 bases and J 1 base; nucleotides not matched to a gene: 5. CDR3 DNA sequence: TGTGCCACCAGCAGAGATAGTTGGGGGGGCCAAGAGACCCAGTACTTC. It yields the protein CATSRDSWGGQETQYF.

V and J are TRBV5-8 and TRBJ2-4; 8 bases fit TRBD2. This CDR3 is 15 amino acids long. Germline loops: CDR1 SGHTS, CDR2 YDEGEE. The V gene end was trimmed by 3 bases and the J gene end by 9 bases; junction bases not matched to a gene: 11. CDR3 sequence (DNA): TGTGCCAGCAGCTCAGGGCGGGGGGCTATGGGCATTCAGTACTTC. Translating it yields CASSSGRGAMGIQYF.

This rearrangement joins TRBV4-2 to TRBJ2-3; 12 bases are shared with TRBD2. CDR1 and CDR2 (germline): LGHNA, YNFKEQ. The length of the CDR3 is 19 residues. V shed 0 bases, J shed 3 bases, and the junction held 10 bases outside the gene matches. CDR3 coding DNA: TGTGCCAGCAGCCAAGATCCCCCGTCTAGCGGGGGGGCAACAGATACGCAGTATTTT. It is translated as CASSQDPPSSGGATDTQYF.

The rearrangement uses TRBV2 and TRBJ1-2; no firm D call. The CDR3 is 15 residues long. Trimming pared 2 bases from V and 4 bases from J, leaving 14 bases between. Germline CDR1 SNHLY, CDR2 FYNNEI. The CDR3 bases are TGTGCCAGCAGTGAACGGGTTGACAACGTCTATGGCTACACCTTC. Its protein is CASSERVDNVYGYTF. Together with reference TRBV2 and TRBJ1-2, the CDR3 gives the full variable domain: EPEVTQTPSHQVTQMGQEVILRCVPISNHLYFYWYRQILGQKVEFLVSFYNNEISEKSEIFDDQFSVERPDGSNFTLKIRSTKLEDSAMYFCASSERVDNVYGYTFGSGTRLTVV.

The chain is built from TRBV11-1 and TRBJ2-7; 8 bases map to TRBD1. From germline, CDR1 is SGHAT and CDR2 FQDESV (reference sequence). The CDR3 spans 16 residues. Trimming cost V 2 bases and J 0 bases; bases outside gene matches: 6. CDR3 bases: TGTGCCAGCAGCTTACAGGACAGGGCGGACTCCTACGAGCAGTACTTC. It codes for CASSLQDRADSYEQYF.